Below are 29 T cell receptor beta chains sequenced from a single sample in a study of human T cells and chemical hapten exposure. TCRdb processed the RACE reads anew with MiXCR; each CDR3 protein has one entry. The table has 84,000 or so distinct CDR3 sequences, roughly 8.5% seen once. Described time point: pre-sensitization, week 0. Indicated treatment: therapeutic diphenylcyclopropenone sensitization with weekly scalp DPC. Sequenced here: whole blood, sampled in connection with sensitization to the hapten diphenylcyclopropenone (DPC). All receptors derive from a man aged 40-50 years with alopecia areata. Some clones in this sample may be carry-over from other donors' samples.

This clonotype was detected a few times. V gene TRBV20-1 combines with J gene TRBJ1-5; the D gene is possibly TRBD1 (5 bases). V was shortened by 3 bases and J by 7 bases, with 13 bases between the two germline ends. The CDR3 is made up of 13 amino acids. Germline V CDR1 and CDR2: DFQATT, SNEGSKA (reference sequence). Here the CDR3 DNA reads TGCAGTGCTAGCGCGGGGCATGGACAGCCCCAGCATTTT. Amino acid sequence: CSASAGHGQPQHF.

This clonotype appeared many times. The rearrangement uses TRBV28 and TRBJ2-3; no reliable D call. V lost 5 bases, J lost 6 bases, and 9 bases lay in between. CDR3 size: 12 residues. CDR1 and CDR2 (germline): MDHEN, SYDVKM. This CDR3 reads CASSPLQDTQYF. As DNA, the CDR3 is TGTGCCAGCAGTCCCCTACAGGATACGCAGTATTTT.

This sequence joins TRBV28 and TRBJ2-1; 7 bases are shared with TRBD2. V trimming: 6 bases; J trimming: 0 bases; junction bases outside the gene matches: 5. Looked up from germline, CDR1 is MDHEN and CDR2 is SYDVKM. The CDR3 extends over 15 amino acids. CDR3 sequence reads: CASRNTGGSYNEQFF. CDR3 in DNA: TGTGCCAGCAGGAACACGGGGGGCTCCTACAATGAGCAGTTCTTC.

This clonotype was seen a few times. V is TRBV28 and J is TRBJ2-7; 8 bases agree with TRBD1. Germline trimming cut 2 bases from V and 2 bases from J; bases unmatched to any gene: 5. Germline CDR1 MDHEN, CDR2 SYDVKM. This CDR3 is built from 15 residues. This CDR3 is CASSLRGTGAYEQYF. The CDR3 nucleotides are TGTGCCAGCAGTTTACGCGGGACAGGAGCCTACGAGCAGTACTTC.

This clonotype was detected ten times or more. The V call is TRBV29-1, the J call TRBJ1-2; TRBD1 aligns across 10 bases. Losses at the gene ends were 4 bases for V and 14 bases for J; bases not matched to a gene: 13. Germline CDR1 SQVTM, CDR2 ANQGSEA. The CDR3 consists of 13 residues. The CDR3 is CSVVRDRGGPGTF. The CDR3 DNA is TGCAGCGTTGTCCGGGACAGGGGCGGTCCGGGGACCTTC.

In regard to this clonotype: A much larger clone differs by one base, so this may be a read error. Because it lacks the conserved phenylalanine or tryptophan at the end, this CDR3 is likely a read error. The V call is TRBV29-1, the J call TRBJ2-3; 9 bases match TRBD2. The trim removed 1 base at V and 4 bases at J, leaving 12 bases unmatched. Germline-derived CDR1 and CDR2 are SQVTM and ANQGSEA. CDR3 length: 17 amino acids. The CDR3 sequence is CSVEALGTSLSADTQYL. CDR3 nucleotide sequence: TGCAGCGTTGAAGCCCTTGGGACTAGCCTGTCGGCAGATACGCAGTATCTT.

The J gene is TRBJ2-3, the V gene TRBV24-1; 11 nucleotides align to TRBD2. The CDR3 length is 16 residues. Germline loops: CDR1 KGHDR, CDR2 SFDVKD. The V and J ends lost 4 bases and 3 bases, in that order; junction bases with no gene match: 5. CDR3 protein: CATSDFTSGRTDTQYF. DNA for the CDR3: TGTGCCACCAGTGACTTCACTAGCGGGAGAACAGATACGCAGTATTTT.

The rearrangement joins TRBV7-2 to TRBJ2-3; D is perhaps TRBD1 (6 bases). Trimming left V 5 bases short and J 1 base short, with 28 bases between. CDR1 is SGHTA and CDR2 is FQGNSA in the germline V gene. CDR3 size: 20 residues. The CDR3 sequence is CASSDPSGGAREGGTDTQYF. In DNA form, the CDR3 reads TGTGCCAGCAGCGACCCTTCCGGAGGAGCGAGAGAGGGGGGCACAGATACGCAGTATTTT.

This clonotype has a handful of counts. The CDR3, as DNA: TGTGCCAGCAGCCGGGGACTAGCGGACTACGAGCAGTACGTC. This sequence encodes CASSRGLADYEQYV. The chain employs TRBV7-8 and TRBJ2-7; 11 nucleotides match TRBD2. This CDR3 is built from 14 residues. Germline CDR1 reads SGHVS; CDR2 reads FQNEAQ. The J segment lost 3 bases and the V segment lost 5 bases, leaving 3 bases of the junction unmatched.

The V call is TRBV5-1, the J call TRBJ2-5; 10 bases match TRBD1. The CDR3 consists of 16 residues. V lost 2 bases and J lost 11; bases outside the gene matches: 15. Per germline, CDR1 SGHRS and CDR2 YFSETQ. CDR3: CASSFYPTGGHKMQYF. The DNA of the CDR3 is TGCGCCAGCAGCTTTTACCCGACAGGGGGCCATAAAATGCAGTACTTC. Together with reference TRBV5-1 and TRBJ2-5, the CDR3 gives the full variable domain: KAGVTQTPRYLIKTRGQQVTLSCSPISGHRSVSWYQQTPGQGLQFLFEYFSETQRNKGNFPGRFSGRQFSNSRSEMNVSTLELGDSALYLCASSFYPTGGHKMQYFGPGTRLLVL.

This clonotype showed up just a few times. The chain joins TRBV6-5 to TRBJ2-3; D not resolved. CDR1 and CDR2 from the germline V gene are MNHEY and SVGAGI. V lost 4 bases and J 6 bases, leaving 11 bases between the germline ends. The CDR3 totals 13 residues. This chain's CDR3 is CASSSRPRDTQYF. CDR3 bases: TGTGCCAGCAGTTCCCGCCCACGGGATACGCAGTATTTT.

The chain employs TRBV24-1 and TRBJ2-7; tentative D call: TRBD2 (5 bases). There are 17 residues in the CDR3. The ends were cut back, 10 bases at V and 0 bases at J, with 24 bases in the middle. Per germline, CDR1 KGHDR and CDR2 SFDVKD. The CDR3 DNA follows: TGTGCCACATCTCCCTTGAGTCGGACTCGGAGCTCCTACGAGCAGTACGTC. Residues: CATSPLSRTRSSYEQYV.

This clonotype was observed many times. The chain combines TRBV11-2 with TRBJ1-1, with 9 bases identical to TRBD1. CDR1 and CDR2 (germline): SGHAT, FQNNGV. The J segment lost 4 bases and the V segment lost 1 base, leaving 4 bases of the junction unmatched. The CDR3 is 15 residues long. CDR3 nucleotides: TGTGCCAGCAGCTTAGGGGACAGGGTTATCACTGAAGCTTTCTTT. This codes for CASSLGDRVITEAFF. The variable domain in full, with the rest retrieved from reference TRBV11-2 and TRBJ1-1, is EAGVAQSPRYKIIEKRQSVAFWCNPISGHATLYWYQQILGQGPKLLIQFQNNGVVDDSQLPKDRFSAERLKGVDSTLKIQPAKLEDSAVYLCASSLGDRVITEAFFGQGTRLTVV.

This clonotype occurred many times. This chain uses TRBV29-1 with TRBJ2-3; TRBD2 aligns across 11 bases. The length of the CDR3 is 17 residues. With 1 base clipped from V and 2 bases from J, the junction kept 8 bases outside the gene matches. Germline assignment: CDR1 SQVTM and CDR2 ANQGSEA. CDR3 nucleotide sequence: TGCAGCGTTGAAGGCCCTAGCGGGAGGACCGTCACAGATACGCAGTATTTT. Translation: CSVEGPSGRTVTDTQYF.

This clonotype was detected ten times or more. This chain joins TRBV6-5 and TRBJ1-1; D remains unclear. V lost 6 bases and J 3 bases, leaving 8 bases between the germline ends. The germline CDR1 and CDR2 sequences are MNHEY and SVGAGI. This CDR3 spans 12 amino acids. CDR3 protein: CASRNLDTEAFF. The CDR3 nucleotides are TGTGCCAGCAGGAACTTGGACACTGAAGCTTTCTTT.

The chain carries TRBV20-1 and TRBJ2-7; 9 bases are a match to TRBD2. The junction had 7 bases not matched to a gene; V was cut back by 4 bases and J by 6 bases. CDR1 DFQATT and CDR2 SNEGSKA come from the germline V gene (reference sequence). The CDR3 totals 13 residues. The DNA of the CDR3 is TGCAGTGCTACGGCGGGAGGGCCGAGCGAGCAGTACGTC. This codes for CSATAGGPSEQYV.

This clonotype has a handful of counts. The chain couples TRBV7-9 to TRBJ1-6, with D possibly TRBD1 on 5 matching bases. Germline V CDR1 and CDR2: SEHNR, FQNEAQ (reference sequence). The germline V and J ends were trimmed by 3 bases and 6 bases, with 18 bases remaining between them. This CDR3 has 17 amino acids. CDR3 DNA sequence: TGTGCCAGCAGCTTGGTCCTCCGGGACGATGCTAATTCACCCCTCCACTTT. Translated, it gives CASSLVLRDDANSPLHF.

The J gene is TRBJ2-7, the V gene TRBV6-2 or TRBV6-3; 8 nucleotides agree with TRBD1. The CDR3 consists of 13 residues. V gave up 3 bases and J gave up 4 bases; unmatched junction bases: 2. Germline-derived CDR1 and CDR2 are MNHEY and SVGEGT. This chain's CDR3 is CASSYGDRYEQYF. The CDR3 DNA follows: TGTGCCAGCAGTTATGGGGACAGGTACGAGCAGTACTTC.

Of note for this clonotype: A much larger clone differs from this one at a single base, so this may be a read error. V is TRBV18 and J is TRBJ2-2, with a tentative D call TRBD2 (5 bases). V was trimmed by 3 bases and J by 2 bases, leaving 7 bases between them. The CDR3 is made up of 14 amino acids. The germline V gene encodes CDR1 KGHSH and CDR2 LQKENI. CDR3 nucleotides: TGTGCCAGCTCACCTAGCGCTAACACCGGGGAGCTGTTTTTT. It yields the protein CASSPSANTGELFF.

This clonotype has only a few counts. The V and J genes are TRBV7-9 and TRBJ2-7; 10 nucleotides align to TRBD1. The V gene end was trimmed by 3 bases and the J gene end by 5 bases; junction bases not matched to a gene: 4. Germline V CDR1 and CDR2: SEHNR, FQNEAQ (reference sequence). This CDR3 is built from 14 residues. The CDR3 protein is CASSLRQGANEQYF. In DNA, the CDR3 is TGTGCCAGCAGCTTGAGACAGGGGGCGAACGAGCAGTACTTC. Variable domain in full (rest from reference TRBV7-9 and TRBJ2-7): DTGVSQNPRHKITKRGQNVTFRCDPISEHNRLYWYRQTLGQGPEFLTYFQNEAQLEKSRLLSDRFSAERPKGSFSTLEIQRTEQGDSAMYLCASSLRQGANEQYFGPGTRLTVT.

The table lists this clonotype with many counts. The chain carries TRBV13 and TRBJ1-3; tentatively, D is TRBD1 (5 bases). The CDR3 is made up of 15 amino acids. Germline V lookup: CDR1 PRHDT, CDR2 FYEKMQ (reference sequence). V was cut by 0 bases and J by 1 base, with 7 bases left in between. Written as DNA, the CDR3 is TGTGCCAGCAGCTTAGGGTCAGGGTCTGGAAACACCATATATTTT. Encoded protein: CASSLGSGSGNTIYF.

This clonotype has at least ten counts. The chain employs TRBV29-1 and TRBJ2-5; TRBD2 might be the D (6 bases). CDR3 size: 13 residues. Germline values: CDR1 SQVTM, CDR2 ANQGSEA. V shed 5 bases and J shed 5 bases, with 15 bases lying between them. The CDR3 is CSVTGGAGETQYF. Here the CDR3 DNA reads TGCAGCGTTACCGGCGGGGCCGGGGAGACCCAGTACTTC.

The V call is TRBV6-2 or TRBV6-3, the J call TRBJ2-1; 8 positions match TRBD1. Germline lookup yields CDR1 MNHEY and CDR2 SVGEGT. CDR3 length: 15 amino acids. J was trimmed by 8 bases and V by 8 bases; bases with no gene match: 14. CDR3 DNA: TGTGCCAGCCATACTAACTCGGCAGGGGGCGATGAGCAGTTCTTC. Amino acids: CASHTNSAGGDEQFF.

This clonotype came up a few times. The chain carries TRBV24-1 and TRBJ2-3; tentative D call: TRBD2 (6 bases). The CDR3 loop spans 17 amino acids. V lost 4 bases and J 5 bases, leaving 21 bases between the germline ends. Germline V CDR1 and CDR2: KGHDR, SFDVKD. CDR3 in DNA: TGTGCCACCAGTGAGTCGCGGGACTGGTATGGTCGAGATACGCAGTATTTT. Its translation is CATSESRDWYGRDTQYF.

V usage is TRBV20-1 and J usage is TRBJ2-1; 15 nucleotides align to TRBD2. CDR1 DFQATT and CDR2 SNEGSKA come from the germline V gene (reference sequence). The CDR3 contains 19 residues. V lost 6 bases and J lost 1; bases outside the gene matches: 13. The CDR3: CSALTIGLAGGRSYNEQFF. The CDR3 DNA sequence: TGCAGTGCCCTTACAATAGGACTAGCGGGAGGGAGGTCCTACAATGAGCAGTTCTTC.

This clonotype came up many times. The CDR3: CASKGGYDTEAFF. CDR3 nucleotides: TGCGCCAGCAAGGGGGGCTATGACACTGAAGCTTTCTTT. The genes are TRBV5-1 and TRBJ1-1, with D possibly TRBD1 on 6 matching bases. This CDR3 has 13 amino acids. The germline V and J ends were trimmed by 6 bases and 3 bases, with 12 bases remaining between them. Germline CDR1 SGHRS, CDR2 YFSETQ.

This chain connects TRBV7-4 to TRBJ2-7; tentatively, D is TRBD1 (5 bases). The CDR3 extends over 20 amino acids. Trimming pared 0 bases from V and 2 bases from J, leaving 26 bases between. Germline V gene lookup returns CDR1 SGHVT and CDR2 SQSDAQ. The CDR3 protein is CASSLALSTHRQRHTYEQYV. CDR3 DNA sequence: TGTGCCAGCAGCTTAGCGCTGTCGACTCATAGACAGAGACATACCTACGAGCAGTACGTC.

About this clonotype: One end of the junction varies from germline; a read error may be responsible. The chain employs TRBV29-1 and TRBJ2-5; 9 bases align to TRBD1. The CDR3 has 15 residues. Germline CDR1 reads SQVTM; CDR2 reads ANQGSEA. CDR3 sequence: CSVGPRGQGEETRYF. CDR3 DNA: TGCAGCGTTGGACCACGGGGACAGGGAGAGGAGACCCGGTACTTC.

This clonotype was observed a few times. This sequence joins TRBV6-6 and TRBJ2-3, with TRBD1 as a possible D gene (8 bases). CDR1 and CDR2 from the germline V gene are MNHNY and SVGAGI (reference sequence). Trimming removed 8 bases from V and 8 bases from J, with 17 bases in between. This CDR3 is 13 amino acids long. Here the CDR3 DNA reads TGTGCCAGCGGGAAACAGGGGGGGATTACGCAGTATTTT. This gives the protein CASGKQGGITQYF.